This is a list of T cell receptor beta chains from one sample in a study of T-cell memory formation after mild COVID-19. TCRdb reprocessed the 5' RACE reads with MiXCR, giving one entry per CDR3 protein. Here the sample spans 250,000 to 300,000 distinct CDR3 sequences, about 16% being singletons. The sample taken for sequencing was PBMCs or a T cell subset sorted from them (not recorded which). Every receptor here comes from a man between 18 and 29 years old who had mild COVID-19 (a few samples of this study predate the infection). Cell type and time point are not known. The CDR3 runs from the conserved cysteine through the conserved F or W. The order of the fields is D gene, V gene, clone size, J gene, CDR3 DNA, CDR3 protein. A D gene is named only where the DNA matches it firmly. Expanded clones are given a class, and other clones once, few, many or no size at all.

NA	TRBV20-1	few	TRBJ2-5	TGCAGTGCTAGAGATCTTAACAGATACCAAGAGACCCAGTACTTC	CSARDLNRYQETQYF
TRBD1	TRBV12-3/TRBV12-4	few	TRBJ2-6	TGTGCCAGCAGTTTTGAGAGGGGGCGAAGGTCTGGGGCCAACGTCCTGACTTTC	CASSFERGRRSGANVLTF
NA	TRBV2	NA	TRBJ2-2	TGTGCCCGCCGTCCCCAGGGGTTGTCCGGGGAGCTGTTTTTT	CARRPQGLSGELFF
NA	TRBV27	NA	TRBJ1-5	TGTGCCAGCAGTTTATTCGGGGTCCGGCAGCCCCAGCATTTT	CASSLFGVRQPQHF
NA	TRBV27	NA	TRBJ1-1	TGTGCCAGCATCCCGGGGGGGGCTTTCTTT	CASIPGGAFF
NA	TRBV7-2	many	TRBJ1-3	TGTGCCAGCAGCTTAGTGGATAGGGGAAACACCATATATTTT	CASSLVDRGNTIYF
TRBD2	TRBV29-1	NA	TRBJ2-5	TGCAGCGTTGTTTTAGCGGGGGACCAAGAGACCCAGTACTTC	CSVVLAGDQETQYF
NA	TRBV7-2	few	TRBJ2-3	TGTGCCAGCAGCGTTGGCGGCGACCTCCGGTATACGCAGTATTTT	CASSVGGDLRYTQYF
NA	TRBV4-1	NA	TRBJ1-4	TGCGCCAGCAGCCAAGACAGGGCGTATTATGAAAAACTGTTTTTT	CASSQDRAYYEKLFF
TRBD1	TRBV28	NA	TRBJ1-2	TGTGCCAGCAGTTTATACAGGGGGCCGGATGGCTACACCTTC	CASSLYRGPDGYTF
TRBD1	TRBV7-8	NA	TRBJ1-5	TGTGCCAGCAGCTTAGAGAGGGGGCATCAGCCCCAGCATTTT	CASSLERGHQPQHF
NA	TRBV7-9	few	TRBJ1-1	TGTGCCAGCAGCTCTGGGGGGGGTGAGGACACTGAAGCTTTCTTT	CASSSGGGEDTEAFF
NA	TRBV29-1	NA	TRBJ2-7	TGCAGCGTGATGACAGGACGCTCCTACGAGCAGTACTTC	CSVMTGRSYEQYF
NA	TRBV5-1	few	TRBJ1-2	TGCGCCAGCAGCCCGGGCCAGAGAGGCGGCTACACCTTC	CASSPGQRGGYTF
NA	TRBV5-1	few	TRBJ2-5	TGCGCCAGCAGCTATACACAAGAGACCCAGTACTTC	CASSYTQETQYF
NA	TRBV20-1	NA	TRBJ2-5	TGCAGCACCCAGGGTCTTCGTGGAGACCAAGAGACCCAGTACTTC	CSTQGLRGDQETQYF
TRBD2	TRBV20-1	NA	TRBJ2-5	TGCAGTGCTAGAGATCCGGGACTAGGGGAGACCCAGTACTTC	CSARDPGLGETQYF
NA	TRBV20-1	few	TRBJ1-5	TGCAGTGCTAGGACAGGCGTCAATCAGCCCCAGCATTTT	CSARTGVNQPQHF
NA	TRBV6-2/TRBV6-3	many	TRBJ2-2	TGTGCCAGCACCTCCACCGGGGAGCTGTTTTTT	CASTSTGELFF
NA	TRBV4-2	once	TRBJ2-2	TGTGCCAGCAGCCAAGAGGGGCTACCGAACACCGGGGAGCTGTTTTTT	CASSQEGLPNTGELFF
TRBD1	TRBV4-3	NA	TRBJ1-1	TGCGCCAGCAGCCAGCAGGGGGACACTGAAGCTTTCTTT	CASSQQGDTEAFF
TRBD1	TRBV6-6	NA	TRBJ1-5	TGTGCCAGCACTCGTTTGGGAACAGGGGGTGGCAATCAGCCCCAGCATTTT	CASTRLGTGGGNQPQHF